The 22 T cell receptor beta chains in this list originate from one sample, sequenced in a study of Ad26.COV2.S vaccination and SARS-CoV-2 variants. Method: immunoSEQ multiplex PCR; TCRdb's copy keeps in-frame clones and lacks some. The sample lists about 450,000 clones, 89% occurring once. Regarding treatment: some 20 received Ad26.COV2.S at low or high dose, single or two shots; about 5 received placebo; per-sample allocation not given. Material that was analyzed had been drawn on day 63 after the first vaccine or placebo injection. The source material was peripheral blood, sampled in a trial of Ad26.COV2.S vaccine versus placebo. These receptors originate from a person aged 18-65 years who received the Ad26.COV2.S COVID-19 vaccine or a placebo.

The V gene is TRBV7-6, the J gene TRBJ2-1, with 14 positions matching TRBD2. After removal of 1 base from V and 9 bases from J, the junction contained 8 bases not matched to a gene. This CDR3 spans 17 amino acids. Germline CDR1 reads SGHVS; CDR2 reads FNYEAQ. CDR3 amino acids: CASSLVLSGLAGVEQFF. CDR3 nucleotide sequence: TGTGCCAGCAGCTTAGTTTTGTCGGGACTAGCGGGAGTTGAGCAGTTCTTC.

The chain is built from TRBV5-1 and TRBJ1-2, with D uncertain. Germline values: CDR1 SGHRS, CDR2 YFSETQ. V lost 2 bases and J 2 bases, leaving 10 bases between the germline ends. The CDR3 spans 14 residues. The CDR3 region is CASSFLSVNYGYTF. In DNA, the CDR3 is TGCGCCAGCAGCTTCCTATCGGTAAACTATGGCTACACCTTC. The complete variable domain, with remaining parts taken from reference TRBV5-1 and TRBJ1-2, reads KAGVTQTPRYLIKTRGQQVTLSCSPISGHRSVSWYQQTPGQGLQFLFEYFSETQRNKGNFPGRFSGRQFSNSRSEMNVSTLELGDSALYLCASSFLSVNYGYTFGSGTRLTVV.

The rearrangement links TRBV5-5 to TRBJ1-4; D is unclear. Germline loops: CDR1 SGHKS, CDR2 YYEKEE (reference sequence). CDR3 length equals 11 residues. V lost 0 bases and J lost 11, with 5 bases in between. The CDR3 sequence: CASSLVEKLFF. CDR3 sequence (DNA): TGTGCCAGCAGCTTGGTAGAGAAACTGTTTTTT. The whole variable domain, filled in from reference TRBV5-5 and TRBJ1-4, reads DAGVTQSPTHLIKTRGQQVTLRCSPISGHKSVSWYQQVLGQGPQFIFQYYEKEERGRGNFPDRFSARQFPNYSSELNVNALLLGDSALYLCASSLVEKLFFGSGTQLSVL.

A single count supports this clone. J is TRBJ2-1 and V is TRBV18; 7 bases are shared with TRBD1. Germline CDR1 is KGHSH and CDR2 is LQKENI. V shed 4 bases, J shed 7 bases, and the junction held 4 bases outside the gene matches. The CDR3 is 13 residues long. The CDR3 is CASSQGQRNEQFF. CDR3 DNA: TGTGCCAGCTCACAGGGACAGCGAAATGAGCAGTTCTTC.

The V gene is TRBV10-3, the J gene TRBJ1-2, with a weak D call TRBD1 (6 bases). Trimming left V 0 bases short and J 7 bases short, with 18 bases between. Per the germline V gene, CDR1 is ENHRY and CDR2 is SYGVKD. The CDR3 consists of 16 residues. CDR3 amino acids: CAISESLGGANTGYTF. Here the CDR3 DNA reads TGTGCCATCAGTGAGTCGTTGGGGGGCGCGAACACTGGCTACACCTTC.

This sequence joins TRBV30 and TRBJ2-7; maybe TRBD2 (6 bases). V was clipped by 1 base and J by 3 bases, with 16 bases between them. Germline CDR1 and CDR2: GTSNPN and SVGIG (reference sequence). The CDR3 consists of 15 residues. For the CDR3, the DNA is TGTGCCTGGAGTGGAGTAGCGGCGACACTCTACGAGCAGTACTTC. This gives the protein CAWSGVAATLYEQYF.

V usage is TRBV5-1 and J usage is TRBJ1-2; D remains unclear. Germline assignment: CDR1 SGHRS and CDR2 YFSETQ. CDR3 length: 13 residues. Trimming cost V 1 base and J 5 bases, with 9 bases left between them. This CDR3 is CASSLTLEYGYTF. The CDR3 DNA is TGCGCCAGCAGCTTGACTCTTGAGTATGGCTACACCTTC.

The chain recombines TRBV18 with TRBJ1-2, with D uncertain. V was trimmed by 3 bases and J by 3 bases, leaving 14 bases between them. CDR3 size: 15 residues. Germline CDR1 reads KGHSH; CDR2 reads LQKENI. The CDR3 protein is CASSPNSDWDYGYTF. DNA of the CDR3: TGTGCCAGCTCACCGAACAGTGACTGGGACTATGGCTACACCTTC.

The DNA for the CDR3 is TGTGCCAGCAGCTTTTGGGACTCCGAGCAGTACTTC. Protein sequence: CASSFWDSEQYF. The J gene is TRBJ2-7, the V gene TRBV7-9, with D possibly being TRBD2 (6 bases). CDR3 length equals 12 residues. Germline CDR1 and CDR2: SEHNR and FQNEAQ (reference sequence). The V and J ends lost 3 bases and 6 bases respectively, with 9 bases between them.

J is TRBJ2-3 and V is TRBV11-3, with D possibly matching TRBD1 (6 bases). V lost 3 bases to trimming and J lost 0 bases, with 10 bases between them. The CDR3 has 15 residues. Germline lookup yields CDR1 SGHNT and CDR2 YENEEA. CDR3 sequence: CASSLGASSTDTQYF. CDR3 DNA sequence: TGTGCCAGCAGCTTGGGGGCGTCTAGCACAGATACGCAGTATTTT.

The chain joins TRBV20-1 to TRBJ2-5; 8 bases fit TRBD2. The ends lost 3 bases at V and 3 bases at J; junction bases unmatched: 12. The CDR3 is made up of 16 amino acids. CDR1 DFQATT and CDR2 SNEGSKA come from the germline V gene (reference sequence). The CDR3 protein is CSASSTLLADKETQYF. CDR3 DNA sequence: TGCAGTGCTAGTTCGACCTTACTAGCGGATAAAGAGACCCAGTACTTC.

This chain uses TRBV6-2 or TRBV6-3 with TRBJ2-1, with a possible D match to TRBD2 (5 bases). The germline V and J ends were trimmed by 6 bases and 8 bases, with 20 bases remaining between them. The CDR3 runs to 15 residues. CDR1 and CDR2 (germline): MNHEY, SVGEGT. The CDR3 DNA reads TGTGCCAGCAGCCCGACGCGGGCCGGTTTAGATGAGCAGTTCTTC. It yields the protein CASSPTRAGLDEQFF.

The gene calls are TRBV7-2 and TRBJ1-2, with D uncertain. CDR1 and CDR2 (germline): SGHTA, FQGNSA. The CDR3 has 15 residues. The ends were cut back, 1 base at V and 7 bases at J, with 16 bases in the middle. The CDR3 sequence: CASSLVVGGLGGYTF. The CDR3 DNA is TGTGCCAGCAGCTTAGTAGTGGGAGGTTTGGGTGGCTACACCTTC.

The chain has TRBV21-1 and TRBJ1-2. TRBV21-1 is a documented pseudogene. The CDR3 totals 12 residues. The CDR3: CATPGLGYGYTF. CDR3 nucleotide sequence: TGTGCTACCCCGGGCTTAGGTTATGGCTACACCTTC.

The chain uses TRBV18 and TRBJ1-4; D is unclear. Germline V CDR1 and CDR2: KGHSH, LQKENI. The CDR3 extends over 12 amino acids. Deletions cut 2 bases from V and 8 bases from J, with 6 bases between. CDR3 amino acids: CASSPGVEKLFF. The CDR3, as DNA: TGTGCCAGCTCACCAGGGGTCGAAAAACTGTTTTTT.

This CDR3 reads CATSRGLAETDTQYF. CDR3 nucleotides: TGTGCCACCAGCAGGGGACTAGCGGAGACAGATACGCAGTATTTT. The chain is built from TRBV15 and TRBJ2-3, with 11 bases lining up with TRBD2. Per the germline V gene, CDR1 is LNHNV and CDR2 is YYDKDF (reference sequence). The CDR3 length is 15 residues. J lost 3 bases, V lost 3 bases, and 2 bases had no gene match.

The chain is built from TRBV7-2 and TRBJ2-3; D is ambiguous. This CDR3 has 13 amino acids. Germline V gene data show CDR1 as SGHTA and CDR2 as FQGNSA. V was shortened by 4 bases and J by 14 bases, with 19 bases between the two germline ends. The CDR3 DNA reads as TGTGCCAGCAGCTCCCAAGGGCCACTAAGACCGTATTTT. This codes for CASSSQGPLRPYF. The entire variable domain, with the rest obtained from reference TRBV7-2 and TRBJ2-3, is as follows: GAGVSQSPSNKVTEKGKDVELRCDPISGHTALYWYRQSLGQGLEFLIYFQGNSAPDKSGLPSDRFSAERTGGSVSTLTIQRTQQEDSAVYLCASSSQGPLRPYFGPGTRLTVL.

This chain uses TRBV27 with TRBJ2-2, with TRBD2 matching over 9 bases. The CDR3 length is 16 residues. Per the germline V gene, CDR1 is MNHEY and CDR2 is SMNVEV (reference sequence). With V trimmed by 1 base and J by 5 bases, 5 bases remained unmatched. CDR3 loop: CASSLFGGGATGELFF. CDR3 DNA: TGTGCCAGCAGTTTATTCGGCGGGGGGGCGACCGGGGAGCTGTTTTTT.

This clone was recorded once. V gene TRBV2 combines with J gene TRBJ2-3, with 9 bases matching TRBD2. The CDR3 sequence is 14 residues long. CDR1 and CDR2 (germline): SNHLY, FYNNEI. The V segment lost 4 bases and the J segment 7 bases; nucleotides outside the gene matches: 6. CDR3 region: CASSGLAGINTQYF. The CDR3 DNA reads TGTGCCAGCAGTGGTCTAGCGGGAATAAATACGCAGTATTTT.

This clone has only one observation. The DNA for the CDR3 is TGTGCCAGTAGTAACACACCCTCGACGTTCCCTGCTAATGAAAAACTGTTTTTT. This codes for CASSNTPSTFPANEKLFF. The chain combines TRBV19 with TRBJ1-4, with D unresolved. The CDR3 has 18 residues. Trimming removed 4 bases at V and 3 bases at J, with 21 bases between. From germline, CDR1 is LNHDA and CDR2 SQIVND (reference sequence). Based on the CDR3 plus reference TRBV19 and TRBJ1-4, the full variable domain is DGGITQSPKYLFRKEGQNVTLSCEQNLNHDAMYWYRQDPGQGLRLIYYSQIVNDFQKGDIAEGYSVSREKKESFPLTVTSAQKNPTAFYLCASSNTPSTFPANEKLFFGSGTQLSVL.

The J gene is TRBJ2-7, the V gene TRBV4-1; a weak D match, TRBD1 (5 bases). With 3 bases removed from V and 1 base from J, the gap between germline ends came to 13 bases. This CDR3 contains 15 residues. Per germline, CDR1 MGHRA and CDR2 YSYEKL. CDR3 loop: CASSQDRQGSYEQYF. CDR3 bases: TGCGCCAGCAGCCAGGATCGTCAGGGTTCCTACGAGCAGTACTTC.

The gene calls are TRBV10-3 and TRBJ2-7; D gene ambiguous. Trimming pared 3 bases from V and 3 bases from J, leaving 15 bases between. The germline V gene encodes CDR1 ENHRY and CDR2 SYGVKD. The length of the CDR3 is 15 residues. CDR3 protein: CAISDPQVGLYEQYV. In DNA form, the CDR3 reads TGTGCCATCAGTGATCCGCAGGTTGGCCTCTACGAGCAGTACGTC.